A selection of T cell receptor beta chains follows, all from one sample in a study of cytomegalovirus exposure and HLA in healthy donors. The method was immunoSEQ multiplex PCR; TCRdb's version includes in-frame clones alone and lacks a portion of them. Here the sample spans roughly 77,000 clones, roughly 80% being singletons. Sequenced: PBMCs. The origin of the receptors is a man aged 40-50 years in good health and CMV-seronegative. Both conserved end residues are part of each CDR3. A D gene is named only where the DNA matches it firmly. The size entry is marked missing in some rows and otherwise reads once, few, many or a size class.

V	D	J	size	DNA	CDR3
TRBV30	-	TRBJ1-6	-	TGTGCCTGGAGTGAGACTTTGACGTCCTATAATTCACCCCTCCACTTT	CAWSETLTSYNSPLHF
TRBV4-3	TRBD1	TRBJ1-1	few	TGCGCCAGCGGACAGGGGTGGGGCACTGAAGCTTTCTTT	CASGQGWGTEAFF
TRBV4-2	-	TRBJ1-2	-	TGTGCCAGCAGCCAAGTCGGGGACTACTATGGCTACACCTTC	CASSQVGDYYGYTF
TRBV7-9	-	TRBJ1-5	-	TGTGCCAGCAGCTTAGGGGCAGAAAATCAGCCCCAGCATTTT	CASSLGAENQPQHF
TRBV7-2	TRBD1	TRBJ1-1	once	TGTGCCAGCAGCTGGACAGGGGCGCTTATCCACACTGAAGCTTTCTTT	CASSWTGALIHTEAFF
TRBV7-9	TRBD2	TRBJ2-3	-	TGTGCCAGCAGCCAATTCAGACTAGCGGGGAACACAGATACGCAGTATTTT	CASSQFRLAGNTDTQYF
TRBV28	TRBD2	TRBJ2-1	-	TGTGCCAGCACCCCCACGCGGGAGGCCCCTGAGCAGTTCTTC	CASTPTREAPEQFF
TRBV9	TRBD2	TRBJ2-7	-	TGTGCCAGCAGCGTAGGGGCTAGCGGGGGGAATTTGGCCTACGAGCAGTACTTC	CASSVGASGGNLAYEQYF
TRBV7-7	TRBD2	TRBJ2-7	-	TGTGCTAGCAGCTTGAGTCCAGCGGAGCGGGGGGGAGAGCAGTACTTC	CASSLSPAERGGEQYF
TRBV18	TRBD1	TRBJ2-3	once	TGTGCCAGCTCACCCCGGGACAGGGGATCAGATACGCAGTATTTT	CASSPRDRGSDTQYF
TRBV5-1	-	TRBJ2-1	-	TGCGCCAGCAGCTTGGTTGAAGCCAATGAGCAGTTCTTC	CASSLVEANEQFF
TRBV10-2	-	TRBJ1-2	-	TGCGCCAGCAAGGACATACACTATGGCTACACCTTC	CASKDIHYGYTF
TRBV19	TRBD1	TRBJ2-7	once	TGTGCCAGTAGTCTAGAGGGCAGGGGGACCACCTACGAGCAGTACTTC	CASSLEGRGTTYEQYF
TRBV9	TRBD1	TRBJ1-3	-	TGTGCCAGCAGCACGACAGGGATGGGAAACACCATATATTTT	CASSTTGMGNTIYF
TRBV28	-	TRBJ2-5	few	TGTGCCAGCAGCCTCGGGGGCCAAGAGACCCAGTACTTC	CASSLGGQETQYF
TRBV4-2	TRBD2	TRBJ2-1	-	TGTGCCAGCAGCCAACTCCCGGGAGGGTTCTACAATGAGCAGTTCTTC	CASSQLPGGFYNEQFF
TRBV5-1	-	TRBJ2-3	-	TGCGCCAGCAGCTTGGGGCAACCCTCAGATACGCAGTATTTT	CASSLGQPSDTQYF
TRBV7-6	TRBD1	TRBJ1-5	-	TGTGCCAGCAGCCCAGGGGGACAATTTCAGCCCCAGCATTTT	CASSPGGQFQPQHF
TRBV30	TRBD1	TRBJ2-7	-	TGTGCCTGGAGTGTACTAGGGACAGGGATTTACGAGCAGTACTTC	CAWSVLGTGIYEQYF
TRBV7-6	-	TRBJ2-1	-	TGTGCCAGCAGCGTTCTGGGCCTGAACAGGGTTAGCTACAATGAGCAGTTCTTC	CASSVLGLNRVSYNEQFF
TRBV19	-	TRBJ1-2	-	TGTGCCAGTAGTTTAGGTGGACAGATTTACTATGGCTACACCTTC	CASSLGGQIYYGYTF
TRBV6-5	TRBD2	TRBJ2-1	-	TGTGCCAGCAGTTACTTAGGCGGGAGTGATTTGGATGAGCAGTTCTTC	CASSYLGGSDLDEQFF
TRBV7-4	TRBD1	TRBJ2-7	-	TGTGCCAGCAGCTTACGGGACGGGGACAGCCTACCCTACGAGCAGTACTTC	CASSLRDGDSLPYEQYF
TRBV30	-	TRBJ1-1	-	TGTGCCTGGAGTGATAGCTATTCCACTGAAGCTTTCTTT	CAWSDSYSTEAFF
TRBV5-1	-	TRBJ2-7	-	TGCGCCAGCAGTCCGCGGGACATCTACGCGGGGGTATACGAGCAGTACTTC	CASSPRDIYAGVYEQYF
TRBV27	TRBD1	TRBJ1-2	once	TGTGCCAGCAGCCCGTATCCGGGACAGTATCACTATGGCTACACCTTC	CASSPYPGQYHYGYTF
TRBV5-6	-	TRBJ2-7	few	TGTGCCAGCAGCCGGAGACTTACCCAAACCTACGAGCAGTACTTC	CASSRRLTQTYEQYF
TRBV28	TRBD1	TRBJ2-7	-	TGTGCCAGCAGTCAACAGGGGAGTTCCTACGAGCAGTACTTC	CASSQQGSSYEQYF
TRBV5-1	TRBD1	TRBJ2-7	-	TGCGCCAGCAGCTTGAGAGGGGGCTCCAACGAGCAGTACTTC	CASSLRGGSNEQYF
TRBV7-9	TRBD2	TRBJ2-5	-	TGTGCCAGCAGCTTAGAAGCGGGAGGGCGAGAGACCCAGTACTTC	CASSLEAGGRETQYF
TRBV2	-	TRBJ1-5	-	TGTGCCAGCTCAGGGGTCGATAGCAATCAGCCCCAGCATTTT	CASSGVDSNQPQHF
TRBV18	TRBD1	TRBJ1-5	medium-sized	TGTGCCAGCTCACCTGGGACAGGGGTTAATCAGCCCCAGCATTTT	CASSPGTGVNQPQHF
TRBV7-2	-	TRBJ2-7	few	TGTGCCAGCAGCTTAGAACGGTTAACCTACGAGCAGTACTTC	CASSLERLTYEQYF
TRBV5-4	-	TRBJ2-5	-	TGTGCCAGCAGCTTGGGTCTACAAGAGACCCAGTACTTC	CASSLGLQETQYF
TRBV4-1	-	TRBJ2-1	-	TGCGCCAGCAGCTGGACAGACAGGTATGGCGACAATGAGCAGTTCTTC	CASSWTDRYGDNEQFF
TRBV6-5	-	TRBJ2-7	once	TGTGCCAGCAGTTACGGAGGGGAATCCCACGAGCAGTGCTTC	CASSYGGESHEQCF
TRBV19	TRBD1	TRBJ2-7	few	TGTGCCAGTAGTTTCTCCGGGACAGGGTCGAGCGAGCAGTACTTC	CASSFSGTGSSEQYF
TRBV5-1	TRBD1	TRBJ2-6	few	TGCGCCAGCAACGGACAGGGTAATTCCAACGTCCTGACTTTC	CASNGQGNSNVLTF
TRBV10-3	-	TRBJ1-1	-	TGTGCCACCACACAGGGTTCCCTGCGCATGAACACTGAAGCTTTCTTT	CATTQGSLRMNTEAFF
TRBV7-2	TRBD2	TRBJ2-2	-	TGTGCCAGCAGCGTGCCGGGACTAGCGAACACCGGGGAGCTGTTTTTT	CASSVPGLANTGELFF
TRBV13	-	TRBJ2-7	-	TGTGCCAGCAGCTTACGGCAGGGCTACGAGCAGTACTTC	CASSLRQGYEQYF
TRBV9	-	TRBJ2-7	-	TGTGCCAGCAGCGTAGCATTGGGGCAGGGTCAGGACGAGCAGTACTTC	CASSVALGQGQDEQYF
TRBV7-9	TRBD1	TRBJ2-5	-	TGTGCCAGCAGCCCACTGACAGGGTTGTTTGAGACCCAGTACTTC	CASSPLTGLFETQYF
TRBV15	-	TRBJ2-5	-	TGTGCCACCAGCAGACAGGGGATCCAAGAGACCCAGTACTTC	CATSRQGIQETQYF
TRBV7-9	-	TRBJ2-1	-	TGTGCCAGCAGCCCGGACTCAAAAAATGAGCAGTTCTTC	CASSPDSKNEQFF
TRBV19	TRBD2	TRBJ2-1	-	TGTGCCAGTAGTTTAGCGGGAGGGGGCTACAATGAGCAGTTCTTC	CASSLAGGGYNEQFF
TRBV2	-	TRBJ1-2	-	TGTGCCAGCAGTGTCGGGATCTCCGGTCGTGGCTACACCTTC	CASSVGISGRGYTF
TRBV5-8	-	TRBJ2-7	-	TGTGCCAGCAGCTTGGCCGGAGGGTCGAACGAGCAGTACTTC	CASSLAGGSNEQYF
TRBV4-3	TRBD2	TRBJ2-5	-	TGCGCCAGCAGCCAAGATATAGCGGCTAGCGGGAGGGCCGTGGAGACCCAGTACTTC	CASSQDIAASGRAVETQYF
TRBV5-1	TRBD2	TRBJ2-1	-	TGCGCCAGCCGCTTAGCGGGAGTATCCTACAATGAGCAGTTCTTC	CASRLAGVSYNEQFF
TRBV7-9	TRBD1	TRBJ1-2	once	TGTGCCAGCAGCTACGGGACAGCCTATGGCTACACCTTC	CASSYGTAYGYTF
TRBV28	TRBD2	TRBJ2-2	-	TGTGCCAGCAGCCTTCGGGGGACTAGCGGGACCGGGGAGCTGTTTTTT	CASSLRGTSGTGELFF
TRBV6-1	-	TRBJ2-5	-	TGTGCCAGCAGTGAAGCCGGGTTACTCCGGACCCAGTACTTC	CASSEAGLLRTQYF
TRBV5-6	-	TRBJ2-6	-	TGTGCCAGCAGTCCGCCGGTAGCTGGGGCCAACGTCCTGACTTTC	CASSPPVAGANVLTF
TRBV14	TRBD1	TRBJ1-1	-	TGTGCCAGCAGCAACTTGGGACAGGGGGTCACTGAAGCTTTCTTT	CASSNLGQGVTEAFF
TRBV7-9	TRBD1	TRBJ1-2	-	TGTGCCAGCAGCATCCAGGGGGCGGCTGGCTACACCTTC	CASSIQGAAGYTF
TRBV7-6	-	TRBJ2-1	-	TGTGCCAGCAGCTCCCTATCACCCGACTCGAGCTCCTACAATGAGCAGTTCTTC	CASSSLSPDSSSYNEQFF